This T cell receptor beta chain appears in the sequencing data of a study of T cell repertoires in cytomegalovirus infection. Across the study: Selected CMV epitopes included recently identified HLA-C-restricted ones as well as well-studied HLA-B-restricted ones.

From germline, CDR1 is MNHNS and CDR2 SASEGT. The CDR3 length is 14 residues. A single record per CDR3 protein comes from TCRdb applying MiXCR to the reads. The sample lists some 560,000 distinct CDR3 sequences, 35% to 50% occurring once. Study observations and caveats: Summed public TCR beta family frequency identified CMV carriers bearing the relevant HLA. There were HLA-C-restricted CMV-specific TCR beta clonotypes dominating the ex vivo response.

Worth noting for this clonotype: Its antigen is as yet unknown. An end of the junction does not agree with germline; a read error may underlie this.

The material sequenced was cultured PBMCs, taken from culture after CMV antigen stimulation. The V gene is TRBV6-1, the J gene TRBJ1-4; 8 bases match TRBD1. This clonotype was sampled from a human donor in good health (CMV status not recorded). Some clones in this sample may be carry-over from other donors' samples. For the CDR3, the DNA is TGTGCCAGCAATGGACAGGGAACTAATGAAAAACTGGTTTTT. Its protein is CASNGQGTNEKLVF.